This T cell receptor beta chain derives from a study of beta chain features in type 1 diabetes. Populations isolated by sorting all had purity greater than 95%. CDR1 and CDR2 from the germline V gene are SGHNT and YYREEE (reference sequence). Trimming left V 0 bases short and J 2 bases short, with 5 bases between. The CDR3 length is 13 residues. Expressed TCRB transcripts were sequenced, since all the RNA that had been isolated was reverse transcribed. Approximately 3.7 million reads per sample on average were obtained from naive, central memory and regulatory T cell samples. The assay was immunoSEQ multiplex PCR, and TCRdb's table has in-frame clones only and misses some. The sample shows roughly 450,000 clones, about 15% of them seen only once.

The chain carries TRBV5-4 and TRBJ1-1; D remains ambiguous. The receptor's source is a man between 25 and 39 years old in good health. Material: naive CD4+ T cells from blood. This CDR3 reads CASSLDRNTEAFF. The DNA for the CDR3 is TGTGCCAGCAGCTTGGACAGAAACACTGAAGCTTTCTTT.